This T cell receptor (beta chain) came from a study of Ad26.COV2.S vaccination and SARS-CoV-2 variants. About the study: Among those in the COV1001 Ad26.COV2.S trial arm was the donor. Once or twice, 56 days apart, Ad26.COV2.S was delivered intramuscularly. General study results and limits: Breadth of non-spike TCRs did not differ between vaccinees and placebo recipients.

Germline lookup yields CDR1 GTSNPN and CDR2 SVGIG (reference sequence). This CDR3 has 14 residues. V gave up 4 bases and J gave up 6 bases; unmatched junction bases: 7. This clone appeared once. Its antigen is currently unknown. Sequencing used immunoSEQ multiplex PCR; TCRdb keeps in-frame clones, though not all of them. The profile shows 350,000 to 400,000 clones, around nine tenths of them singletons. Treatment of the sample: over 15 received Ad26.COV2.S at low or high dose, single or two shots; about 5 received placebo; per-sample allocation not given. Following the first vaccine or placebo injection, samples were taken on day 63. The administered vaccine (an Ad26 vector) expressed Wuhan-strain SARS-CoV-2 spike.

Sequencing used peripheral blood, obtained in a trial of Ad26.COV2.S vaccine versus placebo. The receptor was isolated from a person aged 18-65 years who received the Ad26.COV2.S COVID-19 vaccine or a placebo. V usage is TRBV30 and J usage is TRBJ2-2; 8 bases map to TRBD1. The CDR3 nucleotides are TGTGCCTGGACAGGGGGCGAGTGGGCCGGGGAGCTGTTTTTT. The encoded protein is CAWTGGEWAGELFF.